This T cell receptor beta chain originates from a study of cytotoxic CD8 clonotypes in ibrutinib-treated CLL. Across the whole study: Enrolment comprised over ten relapsed/refractory and more than 14 treatment-naive patients; roughly 18 were IGHV unmutated.

Here immunoSEQ multiplex PCR was the method, and the copy in TCRdb shows in-frame clones only, minus some. Among about 22,000 clones listed, roughly four fifths were seen once. CDR3 length equals 15 residues. The germline CDR1 and CDR2 sequences are MRHNA and SNTAGT. J lost 0 bases, V lost 4 bases, and 5 bases had no gene match. This clone was seen more than once but under ten times. The antigen remains undetermined. Study findings and constraints: Public clonotypes were rare and shrank or held steady on treatment. Pretreatment clonality was elevated relative to age-matched healthy donors and paralleled circulating CD8+ T-cell counts.

Genomic DNA (roughly 2.2 micrograms) was obtained from cryopreserved PBMCs for construction of TCR beta libraries. The chain is built from TRBV6-4 and TRBJ2-5; 7 positions match TRBD1. The sequence was collected from a human donor with chronic lymphocytic leukemia. Sequenced material: PBMCs, taken before ibrutinib treatment. The CDR3 region is CASSASQGNQETQYF. CDR3 coding DNA: TGTGCCAGCAGTGCGTCACAGGGGAACCAAGAGACCCAGTACTTC.